The T cell receptor (beta chain) under discussion was sequenced for a study of T cells in Graves' hyperthyroidism and ophthalmopathy. Study as a whole: Before treatment of any kind, peripheral blood was taken at initial diagnosis.

The CDR3 regions of TCR beta were amplified from RNA transcripts. With the HTBI primer set, the TCR CDR3 went through a first round of RT-PCR. In TCRdb, the multiplex PCR reads were re-called with MiXCR into one record per CDR3 protein. The sample has hundreds of thousands of distinct CDR3 sequences, approximately 14% seen once. Germline loops: CDR1 SGHKS, CDR2 YYEKEE (reference sequence). Trimming removed 0 bases at V and 9 bases at J, with 16 bases between. The CDR3 is made up of 15 amino acids. This clonotype has at least ten counts. Exclusion of patients followed from uncontrolled infection, other autoimmune disease, pregnancy or lactation. Clinical symptoms, serum thyroxine and TRAb, thyroid ultrasound and orbital computed tomography were used for the diagnoses.

This chain uses TRBV5-5 with TRBJ2-1; perhaps TRBD2 as D (6 bases). Sequenced input: blood. The origin of this receptor is a woman younger than 30 with Graves' hyperthyroidism that later progressed to Graves' ophthalmopathy. The CDR3 DNA is TGTGCCAGCAGCTTGGAGGCGGGAAGAGGCCCTGAGCAGTTCTTC. This sequence encodes CASSLEAGRGPEQFF.